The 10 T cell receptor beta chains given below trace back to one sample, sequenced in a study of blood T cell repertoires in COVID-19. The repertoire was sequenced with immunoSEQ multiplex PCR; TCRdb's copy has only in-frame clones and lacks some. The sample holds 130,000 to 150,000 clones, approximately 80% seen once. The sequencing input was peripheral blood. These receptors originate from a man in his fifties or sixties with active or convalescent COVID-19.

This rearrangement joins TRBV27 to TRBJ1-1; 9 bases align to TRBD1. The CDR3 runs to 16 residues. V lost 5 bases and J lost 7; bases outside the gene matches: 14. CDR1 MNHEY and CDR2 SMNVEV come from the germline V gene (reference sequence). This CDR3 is CASSRSTGGVSDEAFF. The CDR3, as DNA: TGTGCCAGCAGTCGTTCGACAGGGGGAGTTTCTGATGAAGCTTTCTTT.

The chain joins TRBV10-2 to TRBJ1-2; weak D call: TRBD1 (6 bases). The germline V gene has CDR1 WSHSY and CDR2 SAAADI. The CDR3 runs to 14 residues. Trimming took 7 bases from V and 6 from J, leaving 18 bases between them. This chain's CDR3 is CASTSGQRSDGYTF. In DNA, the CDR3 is TGCGCCAGCACGTCAGGACAGAGGTCGGATGGCTACACCTTC.

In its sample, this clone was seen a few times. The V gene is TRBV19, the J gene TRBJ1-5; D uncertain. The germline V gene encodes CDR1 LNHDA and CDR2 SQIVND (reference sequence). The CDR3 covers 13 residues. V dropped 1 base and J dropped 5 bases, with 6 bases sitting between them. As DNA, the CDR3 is TGTGCCAGTAGTATAGCGGTAGATCAGCCCCAGCATTTT. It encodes CASSIAVDQPQHF.

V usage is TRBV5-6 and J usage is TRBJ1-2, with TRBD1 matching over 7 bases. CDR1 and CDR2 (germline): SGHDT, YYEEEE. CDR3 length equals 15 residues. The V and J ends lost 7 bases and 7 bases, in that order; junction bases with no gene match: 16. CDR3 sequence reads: CASQLTGTASGGYTF. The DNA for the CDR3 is TGTGCCAGCCAACTCACCGGGACAGCTAGTGGTGGCTACACCTTC.

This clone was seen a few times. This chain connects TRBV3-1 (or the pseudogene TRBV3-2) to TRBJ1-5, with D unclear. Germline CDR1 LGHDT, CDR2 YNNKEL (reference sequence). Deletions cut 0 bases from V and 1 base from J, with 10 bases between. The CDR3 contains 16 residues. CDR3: CASSQEPGKSNQPQHF. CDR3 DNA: TGTGCCAGCAGCCAAGAACCAGGTAAAAGCAATCAGCCCCAGCATTTT.

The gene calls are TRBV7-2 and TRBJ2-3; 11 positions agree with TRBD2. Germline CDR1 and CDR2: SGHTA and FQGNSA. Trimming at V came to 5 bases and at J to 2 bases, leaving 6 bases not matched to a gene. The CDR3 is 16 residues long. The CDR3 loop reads CASSTQLAGVTDTQYF. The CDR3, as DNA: TGTGCCAGCAGCACCCAACTAGCGGGAGTCACAGATACGCAGTATTTT.

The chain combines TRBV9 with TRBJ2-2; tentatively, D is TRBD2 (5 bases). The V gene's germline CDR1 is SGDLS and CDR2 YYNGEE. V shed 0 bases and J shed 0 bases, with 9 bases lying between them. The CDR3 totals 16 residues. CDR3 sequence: CASSVAEDANTGELFF. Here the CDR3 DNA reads TGTGCCAGCAGCGTAGCGGAGGACGCGAACACCGGGGAGCTGTTTTTT. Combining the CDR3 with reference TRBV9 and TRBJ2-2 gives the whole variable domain DSGVTQTPKHLITATGQRVTLRCSPRSGDLSVYWYQQSLDQGLQFLIQYYNGEERAKGNILERFSAQQFPDLHSELNLSSLELGDSALYFCASSVAEDANTGELFFGEGSRLTVL.

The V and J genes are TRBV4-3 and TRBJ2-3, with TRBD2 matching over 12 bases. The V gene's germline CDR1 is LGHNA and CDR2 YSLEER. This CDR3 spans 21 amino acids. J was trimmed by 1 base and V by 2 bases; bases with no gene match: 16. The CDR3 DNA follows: TGCGCCAGCAGCCAAAGATGGACTAGCGGGATCCTACGTAGCGGCACAGATACGCAGTATTTT. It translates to CASSQRWTSGILRSGTDTQYF.

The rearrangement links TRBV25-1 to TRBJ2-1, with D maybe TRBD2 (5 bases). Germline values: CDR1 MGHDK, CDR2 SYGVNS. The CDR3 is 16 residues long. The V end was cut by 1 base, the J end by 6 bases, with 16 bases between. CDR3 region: CASSESFGVFGNEQFF. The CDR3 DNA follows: TGTGCCAGCAGTGAATCCTTCGGGGTTTTCGGCAATGAGCAGTTCTTC.

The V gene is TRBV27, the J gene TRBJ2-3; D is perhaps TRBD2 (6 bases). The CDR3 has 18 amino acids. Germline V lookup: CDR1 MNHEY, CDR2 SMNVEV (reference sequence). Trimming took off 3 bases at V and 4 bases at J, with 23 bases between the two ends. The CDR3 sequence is CASSLIPLDPREADTQYF. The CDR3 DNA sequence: TGTGCCAGCAGTTTGATTCCTCTCGACCCGAGGGAGGCAGATACGCAGTATTTT.